The sequence of this TCR beta chain was determined in a study of OX40 agonist ivuxolimab in advanced cancers. Background for the entire study: Ivuxolimab was a fully human IgG2 agonistic monoclonal antibody targeting the costimulatory receptor OX40 (CD134). The paper describes the monotherapy dose-escalation part (N ≈ 52 patients) of the phase I trial of ivuxolimab. Intravenous ivuxolimab was administered to patients every 2 weeks at six dose levels: 0.01, 0.1, 0.3, 1.5, 3 and 10 mg/kg. Patients were allowed to have had prior anti-PD-1, anti-PD-L1 or anti-CTLA-4 therapy, and 40% to 45% of the dose-escalation patients had previously received checkpoint inhibitors. Partial responses were achieved by three dose-escalation patients, of whom one had hepatocellular carcinoma and two had cutaneous melanoma. Among the approximately 54 dose-escalation patients, about 19 had hepatocellular carcinoma, about 15 melanoma, 9 renal cell carcinoma and 9 head and neck cancer. In the dose-escalation cohort, 65% to 85% of patients were male, and the mean age was 60 years with a range of 23 to 79. The purpose of peripheral TCRbeta sequencing was to test whether ivuxolimab changed TCR sequence diversity and led to clonal T-cell expansion.

Results and caveats for the whole study, not just this receptor: At doses of 0.1 to 3.0 mg/kg, clonal expansion of both CD4+ and CD8+ T cells in blood was seen between baseline and week 6. Partial responders in the 0.1-3.0 mg/kg groups had among the lowest normalized peripheral clonal expansion, especially among CD8+ T cells. Low levels of normalized T-cell clonal expansion were also seen in some patients who did not respond. After ivuxolimab, more expanded clones were found on average in CD8+ T cells than in CD4+ T cells. Antigen specificity was not determined for the clonally expanded peripheral T cells.

Relative to germline, V is missing 3 bases and J is missing 8 bases, with 11 bases of the junction outside any gene match. Per the germline V gene, SGHAT is the CDR1 and FQNNGV is the CDR2. The CDR3 runs 16 residues from the cysteine to the phenylalanine. Of the read, only the CDR3 DNA is kept; its 48 bases are in frame from base 1. For sequencing of the TCRbeta CDR3 region, genomic DNA was extracted from the sorted cells. The immunoSEQ Assay was used to sequence the TCRbeta CDR3 regions. TCRdb carries this immuneACCESS record with in-frame sequences only. Its versions omit some clonotypes, under half of them owing to an unresolved V gene in the studies checked, with the rest unexplained. The sample records roughly 90,000 clones, roughly 90% of which are singletons. 0.33% of the sample belongs to the ten largest clones. The trial excluded patients who had a history of autoimmune disease or were on systemic immunosuppression. Peripheral blood for TCR sequencing was collected from all dose cohorts at baseline, on cycle 4 day 1, and on cycle 7 day 1. The samples were drawn from a first-in-human, open-label, multicenter phase I dose-escalation trial of ivuxolimab. Adults with locally advanced or metastatic melanoma, renal cell carcinoma, hepatocellular carcinoma or head and neck squamous cell carcinoma were enrolled in the trial. Before TCR sequencing, CD4+ T cells and CD8+ T cells from peripheral blood were sorted into separate populations.

This clone was detected only a few times. The antigen it binds to is not known. Nothing much larger sits one base from this clone, and base qualities are not available. The receptor was derived from an adult with an advanced solid tumor such as melanoma, head and neck, liver or kidney cancer. The specimen comprised CD4+ or CD8+ T cells sorted from blood, sampled in a trial of the OX40 agonist ivuxolimab. This chain is built from TRBV11-2 and TRBJ2-1, with 9 central nucleotides matching TRBD2. In nucleotide form, the sequence is TGTGCCAGCAGCTTTGGGGAGCTAGCGGGATTCGATGAGCAGTTCTTC. Its product reads: CASSFGELAGFDEQFF.